A single sample gave rise to the 12 T cell receptor beta chains below, sequenced in a study of cytomegalovirus exposure and HLA in healthy donors. Use of 60 Vbeta and 13 Jbeta primers characterized the PCR. Sequencing was performed with immunoSEQ multiplex PCR; in TCRdb, only in-frame clones are kept and a portion is missing. The sample lists about 160,000 clones; approximately 72% were seen once. Sequencing input: PBMCs. The receptor source for this set is a female donor in good health and CMV-seronegative.

The V and J genes are TRBV11-2 and TRBJ1-4, with 9 positions matching TRBD1. V dropped 5 bases and J dropped 5; count of bases not matched to a gene: 6. CDR3 length equals 15 residues. From germline, CDR1 is SGHAT and CDR2 FQNNGV. The CDR3 protein is CASSTRTGVNEKLFF. The CDR3, as DNA: TGTGCCAGCAGCACCCGGACAGGGGTAAATGAAAAACTGTTTTTT.

The chain has TRBV5-6 and TRBJ2-7, with a weak D call TRBD1 (6 bases). CDR1 and CDR2 from the germline V gene are SGHDT and YYEEEE. With 4 bases removed from V and 6 bases from J, the gap between germline ends came to 11 bases. This CDR3 spans 12 amino acids. CDR3 in DNA: TGTGCCAGCAGCATCCGGACAGTCGAGCAGTACTTC. Its protein is CASSIRTVEQYF.

J is TRBJ2-1 and V is TRBV4-2; D is undetermined. CDR1 is LGHNA and CDR2 is YNFKEQ in the germline V gene. The V end was cut by 6 bases, the J end by 8 bases, with 11 bases between. The CDR3 runs 12 residues. This CDR3 is CASSPSLDEQFF. DNA of the CDR3: TGTGCCAGCAGTCCTAGTTTGGATGAGCAGTTCTTC.

The V gene is TRBV7-9, the J gene TRBJ1-3; TRBD1 aligns across 8 bases. Germline assignment: CDR1 SEHNR and CDR2 FQNEAQ (reference sequence). The CDR3 sequence is 16 residues long. After removal of 7 bases from V and 4 bases from J, the junction contained 12 bases not matched to a gene. CDR3 amino acids: CASTLNRGSQGNTIYF. In nucleotides, the CDR3 is TGTGCCAGCACCCTCAACAGGGGGTCGCAAGGAAACACCATATATTTT.

V usage is TRBV6-4 and J usage is TRBJ2-3; D is undetermined. The CDR3 covers 13 residues. Germline V gives CDR1 MRHNA, CDR2 SNTAGT. V lost 2 bases and J 9 bases, leaving 12 bases between the germline ends. In nucleotides, the CDR3 is TGTGCCAGCAGTGACACCTCTAGAGACACGCAGTATTTT. Protein product: CASSDTSRDTQYF.

The chain recombines TRBV6-1 with TRBJ2-5, with a tentative D call TRBD1 (6 bases). V was pared by 6 bases and J by 11 bases, with 25 bases between. Germline V gives CDR1 MNHNS, CDR2 SASEGT. The CDR3 is made up of 15 amino acids. DNA for the CDR3: TGTGCCAGCAGGTCAGGGGCTAATGTCTTGATAGGGCAGTACTTC. It specifies CASRSGANVLIGQYF.

The chain combines TRBV6-5 with TRBJ1-2; D unclear. CDR1 is MNHEY and CDR2 is SVGAGI in the germline V gene. The CDR3 is made up of 14 amino acids. V was pared by 0 bases and J by 2 bases, with 7 bases between. Here the CDR3 reads CASSYSPENYGYTF. The CDR3 DNA reads TGTGCCAGCAGTTACTCGCCAGAAAACTATGGCTACACCTTC.

This clone was seen a single time. The chain uses TRBV27 and TRBJ2-7, with D unresolved. CDR3 length equals 9 residues. V was pared by 6 bases and J by 7 bases, with 4 bases between. Looked up from germline, CDR1 is MNHEY and CDR2 is SMNVEV (reference sequence). CDR3: CASSPEQYF. The DNA for the CDR3 is TGTGCCAGCAGCCCGGAGCAGTACTTC.

The chain has TRBV28 and TRBJ1-6, with TRBD1 matching over 10 bases. Per the germline V gene, CDR1 is MDHEN and CDR2 is SYDVKM. J was trimmed by 10 bases and V by 5 bases; bases with no gene match: 8. The CDR3 sequence is 15 residues long. The CDR3 DNA sequence: TGTGCCAGCAGTCCGCAGGGGACAGGGGCCTCACCCCTCCACTTT. This translates into CASSPQGTGASPLHF.

V usage is TRBV11-2 and J usage is TRBJ2-7, with TRBD1 matching 9 bases. The CDR3 runs to 16 residues. Unmatched junction bases numbered 11, after V lost 5 bases and J lost 3 bases. Germline V gives CDR1 SGHAT, CDR2 FQNNGV. The CDR3 region has the DNA TGTGCCAGCAGCCCCCTGAGAAGGGACAGGGACTACGAGCAGTACTTC. Amino acids: CASSPLRRDRDYEQYF. Combining the CDR3 with reference TRBV11-2 and TRBJ2-7 gives the whole variable domain EAGVAQSPRYKIIEKRQSVAFWCNPISGHATLYWYQQILGQGPKLLIQFQNNGVVDDSQLPKDRFSAERLKGVDSTLKIQPAKLEDSAVYLCASSPLRRDRDYEQYFGPGTRLTVT.

This clone was recorded a few times. V is TRBV15 and J is TRBJ2-7; tentative D call: TRBD2 (6 bases). Trimming left V 0 bases short and J 4 bases short, with 16 bases between. CDR1 is LNHNV, CDR2 YYDKDF, per germline (reference sequence). CDR3 length: 16 amino acids. The CDR3, as DNA: TGTGCCACCAGCAGAGATGGGCGGGGTCTAGCGTACGAGCAGTACTTC. It is translated as CATSRDGRGLAYEQYF.

CDR3 in amino acids: CASSWGRLAGDTGELFF. The CDR3 nucleotides are TGTGCCAGCAGTTGGGGCCGACTAGCGGGAGACACCGGGGAGCTGTTTTTT. The V call is TRBV27, the J call TRBJ2-2, with 12 positions matching TRBD2. The CDR3 totals 17 residues. Germline CDR1 is MNHEY and CDR2 is SMNVEV (reference sequence). The V segment lost 4 bases and the J segment 3 bases; nucleotides outside the gene matches: 6.